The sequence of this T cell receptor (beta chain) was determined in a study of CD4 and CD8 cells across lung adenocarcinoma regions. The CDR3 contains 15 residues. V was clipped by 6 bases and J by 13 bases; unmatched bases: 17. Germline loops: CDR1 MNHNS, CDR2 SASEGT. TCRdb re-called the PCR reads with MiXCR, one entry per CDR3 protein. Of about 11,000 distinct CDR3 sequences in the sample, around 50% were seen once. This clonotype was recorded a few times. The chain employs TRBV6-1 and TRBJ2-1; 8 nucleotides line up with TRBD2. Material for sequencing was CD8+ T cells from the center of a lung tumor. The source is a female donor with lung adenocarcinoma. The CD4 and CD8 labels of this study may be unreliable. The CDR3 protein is CASSPGLEALWGQFF. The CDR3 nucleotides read TGTGCCAGCAGCCCGGGACTAGAAGCTCTGTGGGGCCAGTTCTTC.